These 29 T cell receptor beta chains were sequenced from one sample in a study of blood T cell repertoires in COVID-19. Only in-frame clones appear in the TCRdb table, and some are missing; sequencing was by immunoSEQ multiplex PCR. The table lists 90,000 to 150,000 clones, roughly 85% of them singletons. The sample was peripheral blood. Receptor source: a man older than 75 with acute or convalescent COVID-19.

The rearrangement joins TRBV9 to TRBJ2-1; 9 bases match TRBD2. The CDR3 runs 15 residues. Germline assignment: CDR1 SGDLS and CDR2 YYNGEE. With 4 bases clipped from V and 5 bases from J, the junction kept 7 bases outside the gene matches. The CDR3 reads CASSPTGTSNNEQFF. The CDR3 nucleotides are TGTGCCAGCAGCCCGACCGGGACTAGCAACAATGAGCAGTTCTTC.

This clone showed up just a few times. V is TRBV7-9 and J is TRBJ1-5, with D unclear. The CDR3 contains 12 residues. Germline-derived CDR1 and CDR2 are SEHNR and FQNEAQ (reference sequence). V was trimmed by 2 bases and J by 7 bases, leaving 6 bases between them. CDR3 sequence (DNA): TGTGCCAGCAGCTTAAACTTACAGCCCCAGCATTTT. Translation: CASSLNLQPQHF.

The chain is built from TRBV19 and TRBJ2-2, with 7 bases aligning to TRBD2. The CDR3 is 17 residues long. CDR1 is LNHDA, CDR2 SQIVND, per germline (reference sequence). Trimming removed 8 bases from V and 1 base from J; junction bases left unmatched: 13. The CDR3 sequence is CASHGALERGNTGELFF. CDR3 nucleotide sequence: TGTGCCAGTCATGGGGCCCTCGAGCGGGGGAACACCGGGGAGCTGTTTTTT.

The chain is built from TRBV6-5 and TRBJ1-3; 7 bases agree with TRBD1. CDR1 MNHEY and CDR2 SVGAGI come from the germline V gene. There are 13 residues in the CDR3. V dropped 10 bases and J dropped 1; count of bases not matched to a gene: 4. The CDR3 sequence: CATKTGSGNTIYF. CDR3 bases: TGTGCCACCAAGACAGGGTCTGGAAACACCATATATTTT.

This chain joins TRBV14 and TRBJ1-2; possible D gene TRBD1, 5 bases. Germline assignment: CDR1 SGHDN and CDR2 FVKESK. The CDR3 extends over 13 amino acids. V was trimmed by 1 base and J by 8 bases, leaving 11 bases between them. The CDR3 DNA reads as TGTGCCAGCAGCCAAGTGACAGTGGGGGGCTACACCTTC. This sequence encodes CASSQVTVGGYTF.

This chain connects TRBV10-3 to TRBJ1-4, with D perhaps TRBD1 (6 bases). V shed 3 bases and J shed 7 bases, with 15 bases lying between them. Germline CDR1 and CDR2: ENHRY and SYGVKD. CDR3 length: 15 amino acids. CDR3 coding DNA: TGTGCCATCAGTGATCCATTAGCAGGGGCTGAAAAACTGTTTTTT. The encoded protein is CAISDPLAGAEKLFF.

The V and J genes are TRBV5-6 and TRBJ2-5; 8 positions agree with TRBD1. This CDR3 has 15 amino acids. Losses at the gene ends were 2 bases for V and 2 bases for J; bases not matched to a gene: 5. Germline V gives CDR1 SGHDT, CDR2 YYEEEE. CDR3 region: CASSLWTGRQETQYF. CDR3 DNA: TGTGCCAGCAGCTTATGGACAGGGAGGCAAGAGACCCAGTACTTC.

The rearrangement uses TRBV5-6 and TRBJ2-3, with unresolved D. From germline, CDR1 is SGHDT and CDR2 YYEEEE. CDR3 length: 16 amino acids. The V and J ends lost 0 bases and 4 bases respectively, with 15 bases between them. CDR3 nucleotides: TGTGCCAGCAGCTTGGCGGGTCTACGGAGCGCAGATACGCAGTATTTT. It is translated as CASSLAGLRSADTQYF. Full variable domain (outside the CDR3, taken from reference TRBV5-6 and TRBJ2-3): DAGVTQSPTHLIKTRGQQVTLRCSPKSGHDTVSWYQQALGQGPQFIFQYYEEEERQRGNFPDRFSGHQFPNYSSELNVNALLLGDSALYLCASSLAGLRSADTQYFGPGTRLTVL.

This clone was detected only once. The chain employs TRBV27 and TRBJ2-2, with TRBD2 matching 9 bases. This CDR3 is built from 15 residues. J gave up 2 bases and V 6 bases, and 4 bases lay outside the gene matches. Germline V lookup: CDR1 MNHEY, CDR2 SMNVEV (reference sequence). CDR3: CASRISGSNTGELFF. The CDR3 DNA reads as TGTGCCAGCAGGATTAGCGGGAGTAACACCGGGGAGCTGTTTTTT.

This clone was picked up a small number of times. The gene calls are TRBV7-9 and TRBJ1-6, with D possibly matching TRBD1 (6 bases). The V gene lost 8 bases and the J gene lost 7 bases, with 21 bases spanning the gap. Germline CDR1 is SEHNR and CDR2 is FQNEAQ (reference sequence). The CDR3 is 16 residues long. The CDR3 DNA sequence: TGTGCCAGCGGATTGTGGGGGGGCGGAATGAATTCACCCCTCCACTTT. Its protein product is CASGLWGGGMNSPLHF.

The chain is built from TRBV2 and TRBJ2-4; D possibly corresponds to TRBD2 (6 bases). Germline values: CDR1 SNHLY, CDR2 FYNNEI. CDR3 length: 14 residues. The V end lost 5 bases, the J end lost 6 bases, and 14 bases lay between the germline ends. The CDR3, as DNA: TGTGCCAGCAGTAGGTCCGAGGGAGGAAACATTCAGTACTTC. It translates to CASSRSEGGNIQYF.

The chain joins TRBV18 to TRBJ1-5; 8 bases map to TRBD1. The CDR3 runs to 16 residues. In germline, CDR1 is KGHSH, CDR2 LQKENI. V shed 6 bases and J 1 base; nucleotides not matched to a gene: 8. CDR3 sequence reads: CASSRQGRGSNQPQHF. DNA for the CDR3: TGTGCCAGCTCTCGACAGGGGAGGGGCAGCAATCAGCCCCAGCATTTT.

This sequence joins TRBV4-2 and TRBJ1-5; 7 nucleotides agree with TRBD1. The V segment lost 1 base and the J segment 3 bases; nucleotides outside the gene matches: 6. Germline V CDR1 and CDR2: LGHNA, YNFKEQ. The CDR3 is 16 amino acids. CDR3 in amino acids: CASSQVGGGDNQPQHF. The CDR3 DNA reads TGTGCCAGCAGCCAAGTAGGAGGGGGCGACAATCAGCCCCAGCATTTT.

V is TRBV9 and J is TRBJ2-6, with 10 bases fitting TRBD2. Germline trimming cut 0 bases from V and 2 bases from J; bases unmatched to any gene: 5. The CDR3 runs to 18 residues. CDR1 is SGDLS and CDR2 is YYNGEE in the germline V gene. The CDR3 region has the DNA TGTGCCAGCAGCGTAGCGGCTAGCGGGAGCCCTGGGGCCAACGTCCTGACTTTC. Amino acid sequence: CASSVAASGSPGANVLTF. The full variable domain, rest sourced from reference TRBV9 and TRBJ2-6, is DSGVTQTPKHLITATGQRVTLRCSPRSGDLSVYWYQQSLDQGLQFLIQYYNGEERAKGNILERFSAQQFPDLHSELNLSSLELGDSALYFCASSVAASGSPGANVLTFGAGSRLTVL.

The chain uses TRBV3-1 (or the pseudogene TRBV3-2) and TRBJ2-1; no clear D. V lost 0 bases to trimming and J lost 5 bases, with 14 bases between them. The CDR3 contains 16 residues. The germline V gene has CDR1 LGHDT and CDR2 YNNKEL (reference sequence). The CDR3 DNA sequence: TGTGCCAGCAGCCAAGACGGCGCAGGATGGGACAATGAGCAGTTCTTC. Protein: CASSQDGAGWDNEQFF.

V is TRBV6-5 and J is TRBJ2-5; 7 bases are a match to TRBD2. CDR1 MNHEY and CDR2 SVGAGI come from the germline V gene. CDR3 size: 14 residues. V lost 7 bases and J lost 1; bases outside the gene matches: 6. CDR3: CASTPRGSQETQYF. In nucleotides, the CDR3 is TGTGCCAGCACCCCGCGGGGGAGCCAAGAGACCCAGTACTTC.

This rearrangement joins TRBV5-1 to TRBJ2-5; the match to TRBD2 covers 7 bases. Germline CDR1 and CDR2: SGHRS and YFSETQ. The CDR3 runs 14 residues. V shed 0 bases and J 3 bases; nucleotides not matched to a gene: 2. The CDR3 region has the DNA TGCGCCAGCAGCTTGGGACTAGCCAAAGAGACCCAGTACTTC. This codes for CASSLGLAKETQYF.

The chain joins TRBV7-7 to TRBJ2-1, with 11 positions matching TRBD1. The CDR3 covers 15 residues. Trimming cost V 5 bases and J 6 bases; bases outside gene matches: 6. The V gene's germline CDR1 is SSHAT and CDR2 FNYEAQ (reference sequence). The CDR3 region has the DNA TGTGCCAGCAGCGCGTCCGGGACAGGGGGCAATGAGCAGTTCTTC. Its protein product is CASSASGTGGNEQFF.

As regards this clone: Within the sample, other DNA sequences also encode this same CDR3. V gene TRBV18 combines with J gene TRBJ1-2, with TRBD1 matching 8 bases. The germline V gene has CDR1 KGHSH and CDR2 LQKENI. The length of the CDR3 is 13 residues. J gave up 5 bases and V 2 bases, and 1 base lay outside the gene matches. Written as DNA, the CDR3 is TGTGCCAGCTCACCAGGACAGGGATATGGCTACACCTTC. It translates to CASSPGQGYGYTF.

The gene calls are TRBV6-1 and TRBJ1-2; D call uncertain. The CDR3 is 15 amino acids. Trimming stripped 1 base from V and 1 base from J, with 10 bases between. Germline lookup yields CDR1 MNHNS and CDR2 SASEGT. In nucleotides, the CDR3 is TGTGCCAGCAGTGAAGTAAACAGTCTTAACTATGGCTACACCTTC. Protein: CASSEVNSLNYGYTF.

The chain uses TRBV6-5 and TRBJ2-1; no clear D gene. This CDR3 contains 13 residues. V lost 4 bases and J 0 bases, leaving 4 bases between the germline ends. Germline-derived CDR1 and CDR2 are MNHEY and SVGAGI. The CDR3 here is CASSWSSYNEQFF. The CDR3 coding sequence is TGTGCCAGCAGTTGGAGCTCCTACAATGAGCAGTTCTTC.

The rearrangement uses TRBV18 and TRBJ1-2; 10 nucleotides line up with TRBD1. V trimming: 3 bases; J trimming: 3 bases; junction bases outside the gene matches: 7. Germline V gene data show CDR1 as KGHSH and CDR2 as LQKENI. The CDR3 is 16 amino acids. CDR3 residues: CASSPGTGVEDYGYTF. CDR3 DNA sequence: TGTGCCAGCTCACCCGGGACAGGGGTTGAAGACTATGGCTACACCTTC.

CDR3 in amino acids: CASSSNREFNYGYTF. The CDR3 coding sequence is TGTGCCAGCAGCTCCAACCGTGAGTTTAACTATGGCTACACCTTC. V gene TRBV5-6 combines with J gene TRBJ1-2; the D is unclear. The germline V gene has CDR1 SGHDT and CDR2 YYEEEE. V dropped 3 bases and J dropped 1 base, with 13 bases sitting between them. The CDR3 contains 15 residues.

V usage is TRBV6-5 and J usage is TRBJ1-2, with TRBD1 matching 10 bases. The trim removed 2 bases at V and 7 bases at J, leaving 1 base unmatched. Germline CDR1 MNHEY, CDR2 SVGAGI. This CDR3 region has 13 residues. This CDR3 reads CASSYRTGGGYTF. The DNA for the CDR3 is TGTGCCAGCAGTTACAGGACAGGGGGTGGCTACACCTTC.

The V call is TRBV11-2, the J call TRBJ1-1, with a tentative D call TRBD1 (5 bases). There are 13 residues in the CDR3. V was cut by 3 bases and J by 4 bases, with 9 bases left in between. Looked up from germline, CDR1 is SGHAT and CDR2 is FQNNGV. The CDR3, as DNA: TGTGCCAGCAGCTTCAGGGCTATCACTGAAGCTTTCTTT. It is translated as CASSFRAITEAFF.

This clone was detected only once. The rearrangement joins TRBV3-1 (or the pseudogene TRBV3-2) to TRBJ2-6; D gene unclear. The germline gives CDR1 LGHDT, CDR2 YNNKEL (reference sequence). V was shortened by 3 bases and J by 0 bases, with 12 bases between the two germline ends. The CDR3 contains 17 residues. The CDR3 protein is CASSHRGSSSGANVLTF. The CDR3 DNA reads TGTGCCAGCAGCCACCGCGGATCTTCCTCTGGGGCCAACGTCCTGACTTTC.

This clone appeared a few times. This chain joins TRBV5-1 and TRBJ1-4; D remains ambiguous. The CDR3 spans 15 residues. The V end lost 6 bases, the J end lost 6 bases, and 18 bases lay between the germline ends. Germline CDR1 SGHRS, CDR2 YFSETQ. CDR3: CASTPGPTGDEKLFF. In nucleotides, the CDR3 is TGCGCCAGCACCCCTGGCCCCACGGGAGATGAAAAACTGTTTTTT.

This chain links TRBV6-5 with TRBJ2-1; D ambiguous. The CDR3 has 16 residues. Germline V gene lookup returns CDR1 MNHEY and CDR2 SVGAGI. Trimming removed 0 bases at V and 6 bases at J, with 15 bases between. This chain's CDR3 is CASSYSGFLPGNEQFF. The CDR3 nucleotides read TGTGCCAGCAGTTACTCCGGATTCCTACCAGGCAATGAGCAGTTCTTC.

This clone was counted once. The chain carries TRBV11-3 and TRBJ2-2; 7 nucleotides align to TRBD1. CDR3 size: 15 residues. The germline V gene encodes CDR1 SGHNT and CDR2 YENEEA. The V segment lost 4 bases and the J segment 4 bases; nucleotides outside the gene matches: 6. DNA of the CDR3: TGTGCCAGCAGCTCGGGACAGAACCCCACCGGGGAGCTGTTTTTT. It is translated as CASSSGQNPTGELFF.